The clone carrying this T cell receptor beta chain was counted a single time. Its antigen is currently unknown. The data are from a study of OX40 agonist ivuxolimab in advanced cancers. Sequenced by immunoSEQ multiplex PCR; TCRdb stores in-frame clones only, minus some. The sample records tens of thousands of clones, less than 95% being singletons. Study outcomes and limitations: Clones of CD4+ and CD8+ blood T cells grew by week 6 at doses of 0.1 to 3.0 mg/kg.

The CDR3 spans 14 residues. The receptor comes from an adult with an advanced solid tumor such as melanoma, head and neck, liver or kidney cancer. The rearrangement links TRBV21-1 to TRBJ1-2; TRBD1, the table's D call, was not compared with the DNA. TRBV21-1 is tagged as a pseudogene. The sequenced sample was CD4+ or CD8+ T cells sorted from blood, obtained in a trial of the OX40 agonist ivuxolimab. CDR3 protein: CASSPTVGDYGYTF. For the CDR3, the DNA is TGTGCCAGCAGTCCGACAGTAGGAGACTATGGCTACACCTTC.